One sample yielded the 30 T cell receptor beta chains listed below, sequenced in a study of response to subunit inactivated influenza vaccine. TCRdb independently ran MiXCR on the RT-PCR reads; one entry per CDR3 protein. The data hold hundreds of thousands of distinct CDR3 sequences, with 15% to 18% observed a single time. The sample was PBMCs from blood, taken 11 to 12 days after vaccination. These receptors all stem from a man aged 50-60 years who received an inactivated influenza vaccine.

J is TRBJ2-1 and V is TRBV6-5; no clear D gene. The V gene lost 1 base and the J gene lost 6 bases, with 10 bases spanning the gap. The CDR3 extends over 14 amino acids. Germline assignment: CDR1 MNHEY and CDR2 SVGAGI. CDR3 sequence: CASSYYKTANEQFF. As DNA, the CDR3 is TGTGCCAGCAGTTACTACAAAACTGCCAATGAGCAGTTCTTC.

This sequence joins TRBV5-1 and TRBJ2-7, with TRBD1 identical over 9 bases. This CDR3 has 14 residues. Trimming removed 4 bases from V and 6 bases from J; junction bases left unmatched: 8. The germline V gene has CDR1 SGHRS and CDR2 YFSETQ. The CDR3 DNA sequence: TGCGCCAGCAGCGTGGGACAGGGAATGAGCGAGCAGTACTTC. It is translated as CASSVGQGMSEQYF.

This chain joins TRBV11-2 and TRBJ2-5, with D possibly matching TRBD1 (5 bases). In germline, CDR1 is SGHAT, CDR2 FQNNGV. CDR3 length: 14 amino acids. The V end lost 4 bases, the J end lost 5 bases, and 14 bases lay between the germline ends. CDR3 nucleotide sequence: TGTGCCAGCAGCTCCTACCAGGGTTGGGAGACCCAGTACTTC. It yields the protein CASSSYQGWETQYF.

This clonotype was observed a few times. The CDR3 sequence is CSVGAQGQTDTQYF. Here the CDR3 DNA reads TGCAGCGTTGGGGCACAGGGGCAGACAGATACGCAGTATTTT. The chain couples TRBV29-1 to TRBJ2-3, with TRBD1 matching over 7 bases. V was pared by 4 bases and J by 3 bases, with 7 bases of the junction left unmatched. Germline V gene lookup returns CDR1 SQVTM and CDR2 ANQGSEA. The CDR3 runs to 14 residues.

DNA for the CDR3: TGTGCCAGCAGCTCGGGACTAGCGATCTACGAGCAGTACTTC. As protein: CASSSGLAIYEQYF. The rearrangement uses TRBV7-9 and TRBJ2-7; TRBD2 matches at 10 bases. V shed 4 bases and J 3 bases; nucleotides not matched to a gene: 3. The CDR3 is 14 residues long. The germline CDR1 and CDR2 sequences are SEHNR and FQNEAQ (reference sequence).

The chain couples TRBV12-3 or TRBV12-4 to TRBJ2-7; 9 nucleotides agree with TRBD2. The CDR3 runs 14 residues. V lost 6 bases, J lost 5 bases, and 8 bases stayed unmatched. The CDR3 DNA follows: TGTGCCAGCAGCCCCGCTAGCGGGGTTAACGAGCAGTACTTC. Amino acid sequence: CASSPASGVNEQYF.

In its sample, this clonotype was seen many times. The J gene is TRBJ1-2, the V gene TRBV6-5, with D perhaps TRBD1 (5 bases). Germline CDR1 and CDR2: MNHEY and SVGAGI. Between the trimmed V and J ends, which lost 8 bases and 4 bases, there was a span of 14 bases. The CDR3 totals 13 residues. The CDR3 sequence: CASGTQGTYGYTF. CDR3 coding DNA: TGTGCCAGCGGGACCCAGGGTACCTATGGCTACACCTTC.

This CDR3 reads CASSLAGAGTYEQYF. The CDR3 nucleotides are TGTGCCAGCAGCTTAGCTGGAGCGGGGACCTACGAGCAGTACTTC. This chain links TRBV7-2 with TRBJ2-7; 7 bases agree with TRBD2. The CDR3 runs 15 residues. Germline CDR1 reads SGHTA; CDR2 reads FQGNSA. The junction had 4 bases not matched to a gene; V was cut back by 0 bases and J by 2 bases.

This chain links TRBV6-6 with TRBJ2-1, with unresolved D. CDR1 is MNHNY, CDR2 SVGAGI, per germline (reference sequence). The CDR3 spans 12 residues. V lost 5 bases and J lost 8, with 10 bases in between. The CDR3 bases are TGTGCCAGCAGTCCGGACCGTTATGAGCAGTTCTTC. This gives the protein CASSPDRYEQFF.

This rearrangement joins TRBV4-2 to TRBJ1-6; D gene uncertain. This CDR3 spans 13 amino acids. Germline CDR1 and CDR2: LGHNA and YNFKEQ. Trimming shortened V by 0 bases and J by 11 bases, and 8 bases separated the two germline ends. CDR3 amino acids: CASSQDPRPPLHF. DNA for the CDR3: TGTGCCAGCAGCCAAGATCCCCGGCCACCCCTCCACTTT.

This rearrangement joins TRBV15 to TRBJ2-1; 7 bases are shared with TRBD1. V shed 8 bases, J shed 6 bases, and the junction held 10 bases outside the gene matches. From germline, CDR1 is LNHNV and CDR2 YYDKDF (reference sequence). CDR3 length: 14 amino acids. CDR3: CATQKRQGGNEQFF. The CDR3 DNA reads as TGTGCCACCCAAAAGAGACAGGGTGGCAATGAGCAGTTCTTC.

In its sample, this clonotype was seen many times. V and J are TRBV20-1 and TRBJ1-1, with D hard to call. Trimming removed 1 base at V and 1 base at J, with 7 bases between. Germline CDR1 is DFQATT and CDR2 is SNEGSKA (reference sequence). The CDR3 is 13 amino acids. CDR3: CSARGGQNTEAFF. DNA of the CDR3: TGCAGTGCTAGAGGGGGTCAGAACACTGAAGCTTTCTTT.

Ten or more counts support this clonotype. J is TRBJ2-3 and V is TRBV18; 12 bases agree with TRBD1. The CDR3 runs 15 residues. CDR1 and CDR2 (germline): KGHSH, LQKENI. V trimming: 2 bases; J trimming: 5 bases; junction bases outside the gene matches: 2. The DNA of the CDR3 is TGTGCCAGCTCACCAGGGACAGGGGGCCGAGATACGCAGTATTTT. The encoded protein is CASSPGTGGRDTQYF.

CDR3 coding DNA: TGCGCCAGCAGCCAAACTAGCGGTACAAGTCGGCAGTTCTTC. Amino acids: CASSQTSGTSRQFF. This sequence joins TRBV4-3 and TRBJ2-1; 8 bases agree with TRBD2. Germline loops: CDR1 LGHNA, CDR2 YSLEER. Germline trimming cut 2 bases from V and 12 bases from J; bases unmatched to any gene: 9. CDR3 length equals 14 residues.

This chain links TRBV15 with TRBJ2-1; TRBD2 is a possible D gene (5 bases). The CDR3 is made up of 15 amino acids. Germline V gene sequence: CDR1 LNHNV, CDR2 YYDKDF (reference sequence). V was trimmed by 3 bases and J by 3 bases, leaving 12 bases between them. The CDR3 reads CATSSGSPIYNEQFF. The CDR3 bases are TGTGCCACCAGCAGTGGGAGCCCAATCTACAATGAGCAGTTCTTC.

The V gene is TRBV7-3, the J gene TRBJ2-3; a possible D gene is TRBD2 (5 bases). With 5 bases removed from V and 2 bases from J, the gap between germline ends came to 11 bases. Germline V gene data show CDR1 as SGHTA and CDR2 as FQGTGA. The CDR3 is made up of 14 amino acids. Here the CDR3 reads CASSPPGFTDTQYF. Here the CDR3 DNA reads TGTGCCAGCAGCCCCCCGGGATTCACAGATACGCAGTATTTT.

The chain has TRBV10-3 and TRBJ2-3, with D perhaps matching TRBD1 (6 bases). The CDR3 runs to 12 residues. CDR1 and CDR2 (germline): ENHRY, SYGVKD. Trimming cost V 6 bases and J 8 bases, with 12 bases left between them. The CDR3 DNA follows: TGTGCCATCAGCCCTGACAGGCTTACGCAGTATTTT. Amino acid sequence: CAISPDRLTQYF.

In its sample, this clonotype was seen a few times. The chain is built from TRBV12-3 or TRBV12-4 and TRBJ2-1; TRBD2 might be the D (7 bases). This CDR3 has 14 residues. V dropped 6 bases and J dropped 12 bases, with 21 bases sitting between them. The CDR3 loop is CASREASGPGAQFF. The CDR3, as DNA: TGTGCCAGCAGAGAGGCTAGCGGCCCGGGGGCGCAGTTCTTC.

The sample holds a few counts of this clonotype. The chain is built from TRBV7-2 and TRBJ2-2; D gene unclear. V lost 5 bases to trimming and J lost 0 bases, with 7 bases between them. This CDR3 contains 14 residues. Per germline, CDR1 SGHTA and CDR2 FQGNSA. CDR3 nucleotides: TGTGCCAGCAGCCAGGACGCGAACACCGGGGAGCTGTTTTTT. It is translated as CASSQDANTGELFF.

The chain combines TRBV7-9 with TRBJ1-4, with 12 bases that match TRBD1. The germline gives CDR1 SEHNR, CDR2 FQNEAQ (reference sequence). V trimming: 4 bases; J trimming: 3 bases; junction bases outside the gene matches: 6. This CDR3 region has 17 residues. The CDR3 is CASSSGTGGVANEKLFF. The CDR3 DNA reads TGTGCCAGCAGCTCCGGGACAGGGGGCGTTGCTAATGAAAAACTGTTTTTT. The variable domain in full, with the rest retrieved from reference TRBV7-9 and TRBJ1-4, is DTGVSQNPRHKITKRGQNVTFRCDPISEHNRLYWYRQTLGQGPEFLTYFQNEAQLEKSRLLSDRFSAERPKGSFSTLEIQRTEQGDSAMYLCASSSGTGGVANEKLFFGSGTQLSVL.

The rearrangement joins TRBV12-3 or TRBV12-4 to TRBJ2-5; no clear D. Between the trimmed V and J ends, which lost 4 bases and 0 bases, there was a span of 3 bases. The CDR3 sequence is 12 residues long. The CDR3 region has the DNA TGTGCCAGCAGTTACTACCAAGAGACCCAGTACTTC. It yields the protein CASSYYQETQYF.

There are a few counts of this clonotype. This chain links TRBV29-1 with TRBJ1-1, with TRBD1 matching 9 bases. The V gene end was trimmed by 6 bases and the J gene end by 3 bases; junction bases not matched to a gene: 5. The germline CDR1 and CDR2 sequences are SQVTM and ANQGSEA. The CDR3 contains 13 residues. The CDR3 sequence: CSVRQGVYTEAFF. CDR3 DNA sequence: TGCAGCGTGCGACAGGGGGTTTACACTGAAGCTTTCTTT.

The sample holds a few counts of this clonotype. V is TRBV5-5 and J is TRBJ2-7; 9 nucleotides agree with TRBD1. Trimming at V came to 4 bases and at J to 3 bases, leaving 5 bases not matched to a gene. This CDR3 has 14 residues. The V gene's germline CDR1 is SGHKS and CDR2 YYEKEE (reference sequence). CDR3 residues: CASSHVDRGYEQYF. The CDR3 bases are TGTGCCAGCAGCCACGTGGACAGGGGCTACGAGCAGTACTTC. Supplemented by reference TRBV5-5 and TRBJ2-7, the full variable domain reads DAGVTQSPTHLIKTRGQQVTLRCSPISGHKSVSWYQQVLGQGPQFIFQYYEKEERGRGNFPDRFSARQFPNYSSELNVNALLLGDSALYLCASSHVDRGYEQYFGPGTRLTVT.

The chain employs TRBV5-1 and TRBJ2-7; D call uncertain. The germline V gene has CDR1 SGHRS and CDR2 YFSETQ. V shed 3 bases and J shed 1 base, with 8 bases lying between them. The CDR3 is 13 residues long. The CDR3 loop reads CASSYDRSYEQYF. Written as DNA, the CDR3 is TGCGCCAGCAGCTACGATCGGTCCTACGAGCAGTACTTC.

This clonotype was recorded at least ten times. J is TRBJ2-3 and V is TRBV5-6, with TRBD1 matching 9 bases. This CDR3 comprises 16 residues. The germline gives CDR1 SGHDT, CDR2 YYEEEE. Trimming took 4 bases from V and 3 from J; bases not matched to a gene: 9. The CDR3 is CASSVGQGMETDTQYF. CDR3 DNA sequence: TGTGCCAGCAGCGTCGGACAGGGGATGGAGACAGATACGCAGTATTTT.

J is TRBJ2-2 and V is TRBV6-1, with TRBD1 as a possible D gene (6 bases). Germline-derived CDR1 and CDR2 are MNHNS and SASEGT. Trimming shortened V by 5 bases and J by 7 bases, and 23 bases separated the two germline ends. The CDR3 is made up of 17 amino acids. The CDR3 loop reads CASSLLAPGQGIGELFF. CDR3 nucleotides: TGTGCCAGCAGTCTATTGGCCCCGGGACAAGGGATCGGGGAGCTGTTTTTT.

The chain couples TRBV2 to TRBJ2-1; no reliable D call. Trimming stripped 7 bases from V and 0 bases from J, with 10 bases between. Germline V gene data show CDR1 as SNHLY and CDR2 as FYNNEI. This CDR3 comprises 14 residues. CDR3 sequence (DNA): TGTGCCAGCATAGCAGGCCTCTCCTACAATGAGCAGTTCTTC. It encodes CASIAGLSYNEQFF.

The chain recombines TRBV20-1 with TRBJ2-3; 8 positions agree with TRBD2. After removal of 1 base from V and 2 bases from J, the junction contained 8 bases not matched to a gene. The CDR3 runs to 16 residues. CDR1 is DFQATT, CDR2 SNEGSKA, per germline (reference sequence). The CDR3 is CSARGITSGTTDTQYF. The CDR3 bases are TGCAGTGCTAGAGGAATAACTAGCGGAACCACAGATACGCAGTATTTT.

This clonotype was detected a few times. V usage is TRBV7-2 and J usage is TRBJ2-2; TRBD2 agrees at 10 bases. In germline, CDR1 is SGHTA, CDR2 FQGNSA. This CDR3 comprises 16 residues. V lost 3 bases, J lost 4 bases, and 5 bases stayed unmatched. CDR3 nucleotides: TGTGCCAGCAGCTTCGTAGCGGGGGGCGCCACCGGGGAGCTGTTTTTT. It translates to CASSFVAGGATGELFF.

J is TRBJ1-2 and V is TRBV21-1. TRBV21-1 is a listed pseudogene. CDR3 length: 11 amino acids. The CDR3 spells CASSRTPYDTF. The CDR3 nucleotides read TGTGCCAGCAGCAGAACGCCCTATGACACCTTC.